Listed below are T cell receptor beta chains from one sample, sequenced in a study of siplizumab effects on memory and regulatory T cells. Using immunoSEQ multiplex PCR, the repertoire was profiled, and TCRdb retains in-frame clones only, with some absent. This table holds 65,000 to 70,000 clones, 88% found once. Input material: Tregs sorted from blood. Every receptor here comes from a human donor in good health. The CDR3 runs from the conserved cysteine through the conserved F or W. Each record gives: CDR3 protein, CDR3 DNA, D gene, J gene, V gene, clone size. A D gene is named only where the DNA matches it firmly. Size is stated for part of the rows, as once, few or many counts, or as a class when the clone is expanded.

cdr3_aa: CASSPGKGQGYYEQYF
cdr3_nt: TGTGCCAGCAGCCCCGGGAAGGGACAGGGATACTACGAGCAGTACTTC
d_call: TRBD1
j_call: TRBJ2-7
v_call: TRBV4-2
clone_size: .

cdr3_aa: CASSSPLLADSSYEQYF
cdr3_nt: TGTGCCAGCAGCTCACCCCTCCTAGCGGATAGCTCCTACGAGCAGTACTTC
d_call: TRBD2
j_call: TRBJ2-7
v_call: TRBV5-8
clone_size: .

cdr3_aa: CASSARDYYNEQFF
cdr3_nt: TGTGCCAGCAGCGCGCGGGACTACTACAATGAGCAGTTCTTC
d_call: TRBD2
j_call: TRBJ2-1
v_call: TRBV7-2
clone_size: .

cdr3_aa: CASSIIYSQNTEAFF
cdr3_nt: TGTGCCAGTAGTATAATCTACAGCCAGAACACTGAAGCTTTCTTT
d_call: .
j_call: TRBJ1-1
v_call: TRBV19
clone_size: .

cdr3_aa: CASSQLPTGPSGNTIYF
cdr3_nt: TGCGCCAGCAGCCAACTTCCGACAGGGCCCTCTGGAAACACCATATATTTT
d_call: TRBD1
j_call: TRBJ1-3
v_call: TRBV4-3
clone_size: once

cdr3_aa: CTSSQKEGTETSLAKNIQYF
cdr3_nt: TGCACCAGCAGCCAAAAAGAAGGGACAGAAACTTCCCTAGCCAAAAACATTCAGTACTTC
d_call: .
j_call: TRBJ2-4
v_call: TRBV1
clone_size: .

cdr3_aa: CASSMGGESQYF
cdr3_nt: TGTGCCAGTAGTATGGGGGGAGAGTCCCAGTACTTC
d_call: .
j_call: TRBJ2-5
v_call: TRBV19
clone_size: .

cdr3_aa: CASTRTEGGRYDNEQFF
cdr3_nt: TGCGCCAGCACCCGAACGGAGGGGGGGCGGTACGACAATGAGCAGTTCTTC
d_call: .
j_call: TRBJ2-1
v_call: TRBV5-1
clone_size: .

cdr3_aa: CASSPGGRTEKLFF
cdr3_nt: TGTGCCAGCTCACCAGGAGGACGGACTGAAAAACTGTTTTTT
d_call: .
j_call: TRBJ1-4
v_call: TRBV18
clone_size: .

cdr3_aa: CSVVGLVSNNGQFF
cdr3_nt: TGCAGCGTTGTGGGACTAGTCTCGAACAACGGGCAGTTCTTC
d_call: TRBD2
j_call: TRBJ2-1
v_call: TRBV29-1
clone_size: few

cdr3_aa: CASGTGDIQYF
cdr3_nt: TGTGCTTCAGGGACAGGGGACATTCAGTACTTC
d_call: TRBD1
j_call: TRBJ2-4
v_call: TRBV30
clone_size: .

cdr3_aa: CASGWGGGDTQYF
cdr3_nt: TGTGCTAGTGGTTGGGGAGGGGGAGATACGCAGTATTTT
d_call: .
j_call: TRBJ2-3
v_call: TRBV12-5
clone_size: .

cdr3_aa: CASSLERDTEAFF
cdr3_nt: TGCGCCAGCAGCTTGGAGAGGGACACTGAAGCTTTCTTT
d_call: .
j_call: TRBJ1-1
v_call: TRBV5-1
clone_size: once

cdr3_aa: CASSPAPFGGANVLTF
cdr3_nt: TGTGCCAGCAGCCCGGCCCCCTTTGGTGGGGCCAACGTCCTGACTTTC
d_call: .
j_call: TRBJ2-6
v_call: TRBV6-6
clone_size: .

cdr3_aa: CASSSYRGTEAFF
cdr3_nt: TGTGCCAGCAGCTCCTATCGGGGAACTGAAGCTTTCTTT
d_call: .
j_call: TRBJ1-1
v_call: TRBV7-9
clone_size: .

cdr3_aa: CASSSTGTSRTNEQFF
cdr3_nt: TGTGCCAGCAGCTCAACCGGGACTAGCCGGACCAATGAGCAGTTCTTC
d_call: TRBD2
j_call: TRBJ2-1
v_call: TRBV5-6
clone_size: .

cdr3_aa: CASSRDRYGYTF
cdr3_nt: TGCGCCAGCAGCAGGGACAGATACGGCTACACCTTC
d_call: TRBD1
j_call: TRBJ1-2
v_call: TRBV5-1
clone_size: .

cdr3_aa: CASSSTGQDGYTF
cdr3_nt: TGCGCCAGCAGCTCGACAGGGCAGGACGGCTACACCTTC
d_call: TRBD1
j_call: TRBJ1-2
v_call: TRBV5-1
clone_size: .

cdr3_aa: CASSLAGGSNEQFF
cdr3_nt: TGTGCCAGCAGCTTGGCAGGGGGGTCCAATGAGCAGTTCTTC
d_call: .
j_call: TRBJ2-1
v_call: TRBV7-9
clone_size: .

cdr3_aa: CASSLVGSVKEAFF
cdr3_nt: TGTGCCAGCAGCTTAGTAGGGAGCGTCAAGGAAGCTTTCTTT
d_call: .
j_call: TRBJ1-1
v_call: TRBV11-3
clone_size: .

cdr3_aa: CASSSRRGGGLDTEAFF
cdr3_nt: TGTGCCAGCAGCTCGCGTCGCGGGGGAGGGTTAGACACTGAAGCTTTCTTT
d_call: .
j_call: TRBJ1-1
v_call: TRBV7-2
clone_size: .

cdr3_aa: CASRQGGNYEQYF
cdr3_nt: TGTGCCAGCCGACAGGGGGGGAACTACGAGCAGTACTTC
d_call: TRBD1
j_call: TRBJ2-7
v_call: TRBV11-3
clone_size: .

cdr3_aa: CAAPRGGGQETQYF
cdr3_nt: TGTGCCGCGCCGAGGGGAGGGGGGCAAGAGACCCAGTACTTC
d_call: .
j_call: TRBJ2-5
v_call: TRBV2
clone_size: medium-sized

cdr3_aa: CASRTGTRETQYF
cdr3_nt: TGTGCCAGTAGGACCGGGACAAGAGAGACCCAGTACTTC
d_call: .
j_call: TRBJ2-5
v_call: TRBV19
clone_size: .

cdr3_aa: CSAGDPIAFF
cdr3_nt: TGCAGTGCGGGAGACCCCATCGCGTTCTTC
d_call: .
j_call: TRBJ2-1
v_call: TRBV20-1
clone_size: .

cdr3_aa: CATKRQGTDTQYF
cdr3_nt: TGCGCCACCAAAAGACAGGGGACAGATACGCAGTATTTT
d_call: TRBD1
j_call: TRBJ2-3
v_call: TRBV5-1
clone_size: .

cdr3_aa: CASTRSGAGPQHF
cdr3_nt: TGTGCCAGCACCCGATCGGGAGCCGGGCCCCAGCATTTT
d_call: .
j_call: TRBJ1-5
v_call: TRBV9
clone_size: .

cdr3_aa: CASSHWEGLDTQYF
cdr3_nt: TGTGCCAGCAGCCATTGGGAGGGCCTTGATACGCAGTATTTT
d_call: TRBD2
j_call: TRBJ2-3
v_call: TRBV14
clone_size: once

cdr3_aa: CASSISGASGSYEQYF
cdr3_nt: TGTGCCAGTAGTATATCCGGGGCTAGCGGGAGCTACGAGCAGTACTTC
d_call: TRBD2
j_call: TRBJ2-7
v_call: TRBV19
clone_size: .

cdr3_aa: CASSRGRYEQYF
cdr3_nt: TGTGCCAGCTCCCGTGGGCGGTACGAGCAGTACTTC
d_call: .
j_call: TRBJ2-7
v_call: TRBV6-6
clone_size: .

cdr3_aa: CASSPATNTEAFF
cdr3_nt: TGTGCCAGCTCACCCGCCACCAACACTGAAGCTTTCTTT
d_call: .
j_call: TRBJ1-1
v_call: TRBV18
clone_size: .

cdr3_aa: CASSYQPQHF
cdr3_nt: TGTGCCAGCAGTTATCAGCCCCAGCATTTT
d_call: .
j_call: TRBJ1-5
v_call: TRBV6-6
clone_size: .

cdr3_aa: CASSLGRASGELFF
cdr3_nt: TGTGCCAGCAGTTTAGGCAGGGCATCTGGGGAGCTGTTTTTT
d_call: .
j_call: TRBJ2-2
v_call: TRBV27
clone_size: once

cdr3_aa: CASSFGSVSGETQYF
cdr3_nt: TGTGCTAGCAGCTTCGGGTCGGTATCGGGTGAGACCCAGTACTTC
d_call: .
j_call: TRBJ2-5
v_call: TRBV7-7
clone_size: .

cdr3_aa: CASSPKGGLANNEQFF
cdr3_nt: TGTGCCAGCAGCCCAAAAGGTGGACTAGCAAACAATGAGCAGTTCTTC
d_call: TRBD2
j_call: TRBJ2-1
v_call: TRBV11-3
clone_size: .

cdr3_aa: CATSRGPAGFDSGSYNEQFF
cdr3_nt: TGTGCCACCAGCAGAGGGCCAGCGGGCTTTGATAGCGGCTCCTACAATGAGCAGTTCTTC
d_call: .
j_call: TRBJ2-1
v_call: TRBV15
clone_size: .

cdr3_aa: CASSFVGNNEQFF
cdr3_nt: TGTGCCAGCAGCTTCGTGGGCAACAATGAGCAGTTCTTC
d_call: .
j_call: TRBJ2-1
v_call: TRBV11-2
clone_size: .

cdr3_aa: CASSLLGRDSPLHF
cdr3_nt: TGTGCCAGCAGTTTACTGGGTAGGGATTCACCCCTCCACTTT
d_call: .
j_call: TRBJ1-6
v_call: TRBV27
clone_size: .

cdr3_aa: CASSLGQRSYEQYF
cdr3_nt: TGTGCCAGCAGTCTTGGACAGAGGTCCTACGAGCAGTACTTC
d_call: .
j_call: TRBJ2-7
v_call: TRBV7-9
clone_size: .

cdr3_aa: CASSTYRSEQFF
cdr3_nt: TGCGCCAGCAGTACTTACAGGAGTGAGCAGTTCTTC
d_call: .
j_call: TRBJ2-1
v_call: TRBV5-1
clone_size: .

cdr3_aa: CASRRDSTDTQYF
cdr3_nt: TGTGCCAGCAGGCGGGACAGCACAGATACGCAGTATTTT
d_call: .
j_call: TRBJ2-3
v_call: TRBV2
clone_size: once

cdr3_aa: CASRSGGTPLHF
cdr3_nt: TGTGCCAGCAGAAGTGGCGGGACCCCCCTCCACTTT
d_call: .
j_call: TRBJ1-6
v_call: TRBV28
clone_size: .

cdr3_aa: CASSPGLAGVTGTQYF
cdr3_nt: TGTGCCAGCTCACCTGGACTAGCGGGAGTTACGGGGACCCAGTACTTC
d_call: TRBD2
j_call: TRBJ2-5
v_call: TRBV18
clone_size: .

cdr3_aa: CASSFTENYGYTF
cdr3_nt: TGTGCCAGCAGTTTCACAGAGAACTATGGCTACACCTTC
d_call: .
j_call: TRBJ1-2
v_call: TRBV6-6
clone_size: .

cdr3_aa: CASSPPGYTF
cdr3_nt: TGTGCCAGCAGCCCCCCTGGCTACACCTTC
d_call: .
j_call: TRBJ1-2
v_call: TRBV28
clone_size: .

cdr3_aa: CASSKPPGTLTYQPQHF
cdr3_nt: TGTGCCAGCAGCAAACCCCCCGGGACACTCACATATCAGCCCCAGCATTTT
d_call: .
j_call: TRBJ1-5
v_call: TRBV21-1
clone_size: few

cdr3_aa: CASSLFKGQGAYEQYF
cdr3_nt: TGTGCCAGCAGCTTGTTTAAGGGACAGGGGGCCTACGAGCAGTACTTC
d_call: TRBD1
j_call: TRBJ2-7
v_call: TRBV11-2
clone_size: .

cdr3_aa: CASSVAGTAYEQYF
cdr3_nt: TGTGCCAGCAGCGTAGCCGGGACGGCCTACGAGCAGTACTTC
d_call: .
j_call: TRBJ2-7
v_call: TRBV9
clone_size: .

cdr3_aa: CAWSVRGGGGRAFF
cdr3_nt: TGTGCCTGGAGTGTAAGAGGGGGCGGGGGACGGGCTTTCTTT
d_call: TRBD1
j_call: TRBJ1-1
v_call: TRBV30
clone_size: once

cdr3_aa: CASSFHRGSGNQPQHF
cdr3_nt: TGTGCCAGCAGTTTCCACAGGGGCTCGGGCAATCAGCCCCAGCATTTT
d_call: TRBD1
j_call: TRBJ1-5
v_call: TRBV6-6
clone_size: few